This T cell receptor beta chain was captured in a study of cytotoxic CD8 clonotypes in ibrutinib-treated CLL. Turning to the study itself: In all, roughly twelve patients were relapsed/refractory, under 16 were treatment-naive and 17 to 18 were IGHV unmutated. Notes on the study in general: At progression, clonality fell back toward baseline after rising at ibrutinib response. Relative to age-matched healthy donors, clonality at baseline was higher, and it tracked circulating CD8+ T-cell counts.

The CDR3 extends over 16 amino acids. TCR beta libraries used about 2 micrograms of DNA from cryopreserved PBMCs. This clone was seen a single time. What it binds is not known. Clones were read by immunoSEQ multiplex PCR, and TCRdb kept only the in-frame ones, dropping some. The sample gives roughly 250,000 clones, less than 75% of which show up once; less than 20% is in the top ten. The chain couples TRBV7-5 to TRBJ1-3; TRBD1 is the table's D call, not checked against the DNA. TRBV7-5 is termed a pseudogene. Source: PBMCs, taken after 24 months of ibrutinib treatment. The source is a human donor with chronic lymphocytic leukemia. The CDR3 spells CARRAQWLSSGNTIYF. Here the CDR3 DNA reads TGTGCCAGAAGGGCACAGTGGCTTAGCTCTGGAAACACCATATATTTT.